These 17 T cell receptor beta chains were all obtained from the same sample, sequenced in a study of CD8 T cells in Susac syndrome. An amount of RNA that ranged from about 0.45 to 1 ug was reverse transcribed with random hexamers. TCRdb used MiXCR to reprocess the immunoSEQ multiplex PCR reads, holding one entry per CDR3 protein. The repertoire includes over 150,000 distinct CDR3 sequences, 93% of them detected once, and 0.09% to 0.1% sits in the top ten. Sequencing was carried out using CD4+ T cells from PBMCs. The receptors originated from a human donor with multiple sclerosis.

The chain joins TRBV3-1 to TRBJ2-5, with 14 bases aligning to TRBD2. Trimming cost V 4 bases and J 1 base; bases outside gene matches: 2. The CDR3 has 16 amino acids. Germline values: CDR1 LGHDT, CDR2 YNNKEL (reference sequence). This CDR3 reads CASSPTSGGVQETQYF. The CDR3, as DNA: TGTGCCAGCAGCCCGACTAGCGGGGGGGTCCAAGAGACCCAGTACTTC.

This clonotype occurred a few times. V usage is TRBV27 and J usage is TRBJ2-7, with D perhaps given as TRBD1 or TRBD2 (5 bases each). Germline assignment: CDR1 MNHEY and CDR2 SMNVEV (reference sequence). Deletions cut 3 bases from V and 2 bases from J, with 11 bases between. This CDR3 is built from 14 residues. CDR3 protein: CASSLRQGPYEQYF. The CDR3 nucleotides read TGTGCCAGCAGTTTGCGTCAGGGACCCTACGAGCAGTACTTC.

The V gene is TRBV30, the J gene TRBJ2-3; 7 bases line up with TRBD2. The germline gives CDR1 GTSNPN, CDR2 SVGIG (reference sequence). This CDR3 has 13 amino acids. The junction had 5 bases not matched to a gene; V was cut back by 7 bases and J by 1 base. This chain's CDR3 is CASSGKGTDTQYF. CDR3 nucleotides: TGTGCCTCCAGCGGGAAAGGCACAGATACGCAGTATTTT.

This chain connects TRBV20-1 to TRBJ2-1; 13 positions agree with TRBD2. This CDR3 is built from 15 residues. CDR1 DFQATT and CDR2 SNEGSKA come from the germline V gene (reference sequence). The J segment lost 9 bases and the V segment lost 0 bases, leaving 5 bases of the junction unmatched. The CDR3 sequence: CSARDQGLAGREQFF. The CDR3 DNA follows: TGCAGTGCTAGAGATCAGGGACTAGCGGGGCGTGAGCAGTTCTTC.

The chain carries TRBV28 and TRBJ2-7; 7 bases match TRBD1. V lost 5 bases to trimming and J lost 2 bases; unmatched junction nucleotides: 12. The length of the CDR3 is 16 residues. The germline V gene has CDR1 MDHEN and CDR2 SYDVKM. The CDR3 is CASSRLRPGQTYEQYF. In nucleotides, the CDR3 is TGTGCCAGCAGTCGCCTTAGACCGGGACAGACCTACGAGCAGTACTTC.

In nucleotides, the CDR3 is TGTGCCAGCACCTCGGGGGCAGTAACCCTTCAGCCCCAGCATTTT. It codes for CASTSGAVTLQPQHF. V and J are TRBV27 and TRBJ1-5; tentatively, D is TRBD1 (6 bases). V was cut by 7 bases and J by 6 bases, with 19 bases left in between. Germline-derived CDR1 and CDR2 are MNHEY and SMNVEV (reference sequence). The CDR3 length is 15 residues.

This sequence joins TRBV6-1 and TRBJ1-2; no definite D call. The CDR3 totals 13 residues. Per the germline V gene, CDR1 is MNHNS and CDR2 is SASEGT. V gave up 1 base and J gave up 10 bases, with 13 bases separating them. CDR3 bases: TGTGCCAGCAGTGAAGGGCAGGCCCTACTCTACACCTTC. It specifies CASSEGQALLYTF.

The V call is TRBV6-2 or TRBV6-3, the J call TRBJ2-7; 8 positions agree with TRBD1. V was clipped by 6 bases and J by 1 base; unmatched bases: 8. Germline values: CDR1 MNHEY, CDR2 SVGEGT. This CDR3 spans 15 amino acids. CDR3 nucleotide sequence: TGTGCCAGCAGACTCCTCGGACAGGGTTCCTACGAGCAGTACTTC. Translated: CASRLLGQGSYEQYF.

The chain recombines TRBV19 with TRBJ1-5; 9 bases map to TRBD1. Germline-derived CDR1 and CDR2 are LNHDA and SQIVND (reference sequence). This CDR3 has 17 residues. The V segment lost 5 bases and the J segment 6 bases; nucleotides outside the gene matches: 14. The CDR3 DNA is TGTGCCAGTAGTCCTGGGGGCATCACAGGGGGCGGTCAGCCCCAGCATTTT. This encodes CASSPGGITGGGQPQHF.

This chain joins TRBV4-1 and TRBJ2-5; 9 nucleotides align to TRBD1. The germline CDR1 and CDR2 sequences are MGHRA and YSYEKL. The CDR3 is 16 amino acids. V lost 5 bases, J lost 5 bases, and 12 bases stayed unmatched. The CDR3 coding sequence is TGCGCCAGCAGCTTCACCCAGGGACAGGGTTTCGAGACCCAGTACTTC. Its translation: CASSFTQGQGFETQYF.

The V and J genes are TRBV6-5 and TRBJ1-6, with TRBD1 identical over 9 bases. The germline V gene has CDR1 MNHEY and CDR2 SVGAGI. V lost 6 bases and J lost 7; bases outside the gene matches: 7. This CDR3 is 15 amino acids long. The CDR3 here is CASSNSGTGNSPLHF. Here the CDR3 DNA reads TGTGCCAGCAGCAACTCCGGGACAGGGAATTCACCCCTCCACTTT.

This chain links TRBV12-3 or TRBV12-4 with TRBJ1-6; D gene ambiguous. The V and J ends lost 5 bases and 12 bases respectively, with 14 bases between them. This CDR3 is built from 13 residues. Here the CDR3 DNA reads TGTGCCAGCAGTACCGGTGGCCCTCTACCCCTCCACTTT. It encodes CASSTGGPLPLHF.

This chain joins TRBV12-3 or TRBV12-4 and TRBJ1-5, with 9 bases that match TRBD1. Trimming took 6 bases from V and 8 from J; bases not matched to a gene: 8. This CDR3 is 14 amino acids long. CDR3 in amino acids: CASSSGTGFKPQHF. Here the CDR3 DNA reads TGTGCCAGCAGCTCCGGGACAGGGTTTAAGCCCCAGCATTTT.

CDR3 in amino acids: CASSPKTSGSYEQYF. The CDR3 DNA reads TGTGCCAGCAGCCCTAAGACTAGCGGCTCCTACGAGCAGTACTTC. V gene TRBV13 combines with J gene TRBJ2-7; 9 bases agree with TRBD2. J lost 0 bases, V lost 5 bases, and 5 bases had no gene match. CDR3 length: 15 residues. The germline V gene has CDR1 PRHDT and CDR2 FYEKMQ (reference sequence).

In its sample, this clonotype was seen once. The chain joins TRBV2 to TRBJ2-3; 7 nucleotides align to TRBD2. The CDR3 contains 14 residues. V lost 8 bases and J lost 1; bases outside the gene matches: 6. Per germline, CDR1 SNHLY and CDR2 FYNNEI. The CDR3 DNA reads as TGTGCCAGCGTAGTGGCGGGGGGCACAGATACGCAGTATTTT. It codes for CASVVAGGTDTQYF.

The V call is TRBV7-2, the J call TRBJ2-5; no reliable D call. Trimming shortened V by 5 bases and J by 2 bases, and 9 bases separated the two germline ends. CDR1 and CDR2 (germline): SGHTA, FQGNSA. This CDR3 has 13 residues. The CDR3 bases are TGTGCCAGCAGCCCCATCCGGCAAGAGACCCAGTACTTC. Encoded protein: CASSPIRQETQYF. The full variable domain, with the rest looked up from reference TRBV7-2 and TRBJ2-5, is GAGVSQSPSNKVTEKGKDVELRCDPISGHTALYWYRQSLGQGLEFLIYFQGNSAPDKSGLPSDRFSAERTGGSVSTLTIQRTQQEDSAVYLCASSPIRQETQYFGPGTRLLVL.

The chain recombines TRBV5-1 with TRBJ2-1; TRBD2 matches at 9 bases. The CDR3 is 15 residues long. The J segment lost 6 bases and the V segment lost 3 bases, leaving 7 bases of the junction unmatched. Germline V CDR1 and CDR2: SGHRS, YFSETQ. CDR3 residues: CASSSIAGVGNEQFF. The CDR3, as DNA: TGCGCCAGCAGCTCAATAGCGGGAGTGGGCAATGAGCAGTTCTTC.